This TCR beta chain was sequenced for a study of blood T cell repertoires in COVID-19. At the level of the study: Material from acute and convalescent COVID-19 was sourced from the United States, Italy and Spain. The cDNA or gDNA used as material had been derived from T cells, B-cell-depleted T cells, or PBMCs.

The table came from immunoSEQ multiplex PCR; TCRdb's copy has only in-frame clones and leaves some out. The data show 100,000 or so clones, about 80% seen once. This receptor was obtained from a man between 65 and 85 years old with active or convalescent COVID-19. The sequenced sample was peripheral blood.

In nucleotides, the CDR3 is TGTGCCAGCAGATCATGGGGGGGTTCGAACACTGAAGCTTTCTTT. Translating gives CASRSWGGSNTEAFF. The chain joins TRBV7-6 to TRBJ1-1, with a tentative D call TRBD1 (5 bases). Trimming left V 6 bases short and J 1 base short, with 15 bases between. The CDR3 consists of 15 residues. Germline lookup yields CDR1 SGHVS and CDR2 FNYEAQ.